Listed below are T cell receptor beta chains from one sample, sequenced in a study of T-cell memory formation after mild COVID-19. Via MiXCR, TCRdb re-called the 5' RACE reads, giving one row per CDR3 protein. The sample carries about 430,000 distinct CDR3 sequences, approximately 24% recorded once. Sequences were obtained from PBMCs or a T cell subset sorted from them (not recorded which). All receptors come from an adult woman who had mild COVID-19 (a few samples of this study predate the infection). Cell type and time point are not known. Both conserved end residues are part of each CDR3.

j_call v_call cdr3_aa
TRBJ2-1 TRBV4-1 CASSHDPDRGFHNEQFF
TRBJ2-7 TRBV20-1 CSAEREDSYEQYF
TRBJ1-5 TRBV6-2/TRBV6-3 CASSLTPRGNQPQHF
TRBJ2-1 TRBV7-8 CASSLEAGGPQYSYNEQFF
TRBJ1-1 TRBV4-3 CASSLVSGTGGLAFF
TRBJ1-5 TRBV24-1 CATSARGGLSNQPQHF
TRBJ2-7 TRBV12-3/TRBV12-4 CASTAPGLGDEQYF
TRBJ2-7 TRBV20-1 CSASVLRLAGGYEQYF
TRBJ2-7 TRBV6-2/TRBV6-3 CASSPLPLREKSYEQYF
TRBJ2-7 TRBV28 CASSLQGVVRSYEQYF
TRBJ1-3 TRBV12-3/TRBV12-4 CASSHPGGSSGNTIYF
TRBJ2-2 TRBV12-3/TRBV12-4 CASRGTVANTGELFF
TRBJ2-1 TRBV11-3 CASSFQAGVNEQFF
TRBJ2-3 TRBV5-1 CASSRLDRGISADTQYF
TRBJ2-1 TRBV20-1 CSARAPGRLVNEQFF
TRBJ2-2 TRBV7-2 CASSTRDRGVGELFF
TRBJ2-2 TRBV12-3/TRBV12-4 CASSFGSGELFF
TRBJ2-3 TRBV15 CATSRAGTSGSPQYF
TRBJ1-1 TRBV6-2/TRBV6-3 CASSYSTSTSDTEAFF
TRBJ1-6 TRBV30 CAWCVGDSLPLHF
TRBJ2-5 TRBV11-2 CASSLVQDSRETQYF
TRBJ1-1 TRBV29-1 CRGGDEYTEAFF
TRBJ2-7 TRBV6-2/TRBV6-3 CASIRDRGYEQYF
TRBJ2-3 TRBV2 CASSEGLAARARAQYF
TRBJ1-4 TRBV28 CASSSLGVKLFF
TRBJ1-5 TRBV5-1 CASSLQGREGTQHF
TRBJ2-2 TRBV6-5 CASSFGTSGRIGTGELFF
TRBJ1-5 TRBV6-6 CASSRGQGNNQPQHF
TRBJ2-4 TRBV29-1 CSVDGGFGSIQYF
TRBJ2-1 TRBV7-2 CASSAGTSGVGEQFF
TRBJ2-1 TRBV7-9 CASSLTGTSFDEQFF
TRBJ1-6 TRBV9 CASSASGIRGAPLHF
TRBJ2-7 TRBV5-6 CASSLAWGRSSYEQYF
TRBJ2-7 TRBV7-9 CASSLGLAGDPKYF